The rows below give T cell receptor beta chains drawn from one sample of a study of blood T cell repertoires in COVID-19. Assay used: immunoSEQ multiplex PCR; TCRdb lists only in-frame clones, some missing. The table lists approximately 200,000 clones, around 84% of them singletons. The source material was PBMCs or T cells enriched from blood (not recorded which). The receptors here all came from a woman under 40 who had recovered from COVID-19. CDR3s include the opening cysteine and the closing phenylalanine or tryptophan. A D gene is named only where the DNA matches it firmly. Some rows have no size entry. The others give once, few or many, or a class for an expanded clone.

NA	TRBV7-3	NA	TRBJ2-2	TGTGCCAGCAGCTTAACGAGGCCCGGGGAGCTGTTTTTT	CASSLTRPGELFF
NA	TRBV11-1	TRBD1	TRBJ2-3	TGTGCCAGCAGCTCCAGGGGGCGTTTGGGGACAGATACGCAGTATTTT	CASSSRGRLGTDTQYF
NA	TRBV27	TRBD1	TRBJ1-1	TGTGCCAGCGTTGGGGGACAGAGGAGGACTGAAGCTTTCTTT	CASVGGQRRTEAFF
NA	TRBV6-5	NA	TRBJ1-1	TGTGCCAGCAGTAAGACTTGGAGGACTGAAGCTTTCTTT	CASSKTWRTEAFF
NA	TRBV12-3/TRBV12-4	TRBD2	TRBJ2-1	TGTGCCAGCAGTCCAGCGGGATACAATGAGCAGTTCTTC	CASSPAGYNEQFF
NA	TRBV2	NA	TRBJ1-1	TGTGCCAGCAGTGACAGGTTCATGAACACTGAAGCTTTCTTT	CASSDRFMNTEAFF
NA	TRBV5-4	TRBD2	TRBJ2-5	TGTGCCAGCAGCGGTGGAGCGGGAGAAGAGACCCAGTACTTC	CASSGGAGEETQYF
NA	TRBV27	TRBD1	TRBJ2-7	TGTGCCTGGGGTGAGGGACAGGTATCCTACGAGCAGTACTTC	CAWGEGQVSYEQYF
NA	TRBV28	NA	TRBJ1-4	TGTGCCAGCAGTTTATTGGTGCAGGCGCATAATGAAAAACTGTTTTTT	CASSLLVQAHNEKLFF
NA	TRBV6-5	TRBD1	TRBJ1-1	TGTGCCAGCAGGCGACAGGGAGGAGACACTGAAGCTTTCTTT	CASRRQGGDTEAFF
NA	TRBV4-1	NA	TRBJ2-1	TGCGCCAGCAGCCAAGAACTGAAAGGGGTGCTGAATGAGCAGTTCTTC	CASSQELKGVLNEQFF
NA	TRBV7-2	NA	TRBJ2-3	TGTGCCAGCAGCTTAGGGGTGAACAGGGTCTCAGATACGCAGTATTTT	CASSLGVNRVSDTQYF
NA	TRBV7-6	TRBD1	TRBJ1-1	TGTGCCAGCGGGGACAGGGGGACTGAAGCTTTCTTT	CASGDRGTEAFF
NA	TRBV10-3	NA	TRBJ1-2	TGTGCCATCAGTCGGGAGTCCTCTTATGGCTACACCTTC	CAISRESSYGYTF
NA	TRBV21-1	NA	TRBJ2-2	TGTTCTATTCCCGGCAGGGATAACACCGGGGAGCTGTTTTTT	CSIPGRDNTGELFF
few	TRBV2	TRBD2	TRBJ2-5	TGTGCCAGCAGAGAGAGGACTAGCGGGCGGGAGACCCAGTACTTC	CASRERTSGRETQYF
NA	TRBV7-9	NA	TRBJ1-1	TGTGCCAGCAGCTTCGGGAACACTGAAGCTTTCTTT	CASSFGNTEAFF
NA	TRBV2	TRBD2	TRBJ2-5	TGTGCCAGCAGGCCGGACGGGAGGCCAGCAGAGACCCAGTACTTC	CASRPDGRPAETQYF
NA	TRBV30	NA	TRBJ1-2	TGTGCCTGGAACACACCGACAGTTAACTATGGCTACACCTTC	CAWNTPTVNYGYTF
NA	TRBV7-3	TRBD2	TRBJ2-2	TGTGCCAGCAGCTTACGTCGACTAGCGGGAGTCGGGGAGCTGTTTTTT	CASSLRRLAGVGELFF
NA	TRBV11-2	NA	TRBJ1-2	TGTGCCAGCAGCTTAGAATTCGCTGTGCAGTCCCTCGGGAACTATGGCTACACCTTC	CASSLEFAVQSLGNYGYTF
NA	TRBV14	NA	TRBJ2-1	TGTGCCAGCAGCCGCGAAACAGGTCACCAAAATGAGCAGTTCTTC	CASSRETGHQNEQFF
NA	TRBV13	NA	TRBJ1-1	TGTGCCAGCAGCCGAGGACAGAACACTGAAGCTTTCTTT	CASSRGQNTEAFF
NA	TRBV11-2	NA	TRBJ1-5	TGTGCCAGCAGCTTAGGCACAGATCAGCCCCAGCATTTT	CASSLGTDQPQHF
NA	TRBV12-5	NA	TRBJ2-1	TGTGCTAGTGCCAGGGGCTACAATGAGCAGTTCTTC	CASARGYNEQFF
once	TRBV11-2	TRBD2	TRBJ2-5	TGTGCCAGCAGCTTACACCAAGGACTAGCGGGAGGGAGGCGGGAGACCCAGTACTTC	CASSLHQGLAGGRRETQYF
NA	TRBV5-8	NA	TRBJ2-1	TGTGCCAGCAGCTTGGGGTCACATTACAATGAGCAGTTCTTC	CASSLGSHYNEQFF
NA	TRBV11-2	TRBD2	TRBJ2-4	TGTGCCAGCAGCCAAGTAGCGGGAGGGGGGGGAAACATTCAGTACTTC	CASSQVAGGGGNIQYF
NA	TRBV5-1	TRBD2	TRBJ2-7	TGCGCCAGCAGCTTGCGGACTAGCGGAGACGAGCAGTACTTC	CASSLRTSGDEQYF
NA	TRBV6-5	NA	TRBJ1-3	TGTGCCAGCACGAAAGTCGTGCAGGGTGGAAACACCATATATTTT	CASTKVVQGGNTIYF
NA	TRBV10-3	NA	TRBJ1-6	TGTGCCATCAGTGAGTCGGAGTGGCTACCCCTCCACTTT	CAISESEWLPLHF
NA	TRBV9	TRBD2	TRBJ2-2	TGTGCGTCGGGGGGAAACACCGGGGAGCTGTTTTTT	CASGGNTGELFF
once	TRBV6-5	TRBD1	TRBJ1-2	TGTGCCAGCAGTCGCCAGGGGGATGGCTACACCTTC	CASSRQGDGYTF
NA	TRBV29-1	TRBD2	TRBJ2-7	TGCAGCGTTGAACGGGGGGGCGAGCAGTACTTC	CSVERGGEQYF
NA	TRBV28	NA	TRBJ2-5	TGTGCCAGCAAGAGCGTTTTGGAGACCCAGTACTTC	CASKSVLETQYF
NA	TRBV27	NA	TRBJ1-1	TGTGCCAGCAGTCTCCCGGGGTTGGAAGCTTTCTTT	CASSLPGLEAFF
NA	TRBV7-8	NA	TRBJ2-1	TGTGCCAGCACCGCGACCCGGCGGCGCGATGAGCAGTTCTTC	CASTATRRRDEQFF
NA	TRBV7-3	TRBD2	TRBJ2-5	TGTGCCAGCAGCTTTAGCGGGAGGGGAGAGACCCAGTACTTC	CASSFSGRGETQYF
NA	TRBV10-3	TRBD1	TRBJ2-5	TGTGCCATCAGTGGACAGGGGCGGGAAGAGACCCAGTACTTC	CAISGQGREETQYF
NA	TRBV7-2	TRBD1	TRBJ2-2	TGTGCCAGCAGCAAACAGGGGTTCGGGGAGCTGTTTTTT	CASSKQGFGELFF
NA	TRBV3-1/TRBV3-2	TRBD1	TRBJ2-4	TGTGCCAGCAGCCCGATTGGGACAGCCTCAGCGGTTCAGTACTTC	CASSPIGTASAVQYF
NA	TRBV7-3	TRBD2	TRBJ2-1	TGTGCCAGCAGCTCCTGGACTAGCGGGAGCCCGGGAGCGTCCTACAATGAGCAGTTCTTC	CASSSWTSGSPGASYNEQFF
NA	TRBV5-4	TRBD1	TRBJ1-6	TGTGCCAGCAGCTTGGGACAGGGGATCCCGAATTCACCCCTCCACTTT	CASSLGQGIPNSPLHF
NA	TRBV7-6	NA	TRBJ2-1	TGTGCCAGCAGCTTAGGTGAGCTTTCCTACAATGAGCAGTTCTTC	CASSLGELSYNEQFF
NA	TRBV5-5	TRBD1	TRBJ1-1	TGTGCCAGCAGACTGGGACAGACCCCCCCTTTCTTT	CASRLGQTPPFF
NA	TRBV7-2	TRBD2	TRBJ2-5	TGTGCCAGCAGTAGACTAGCGGGGGACTGGGAGACCCAGTACTTC	CASSRLAGDWETQYF
NA	TRBV18	NA	TRBJ2-1	TGTGCCAGCTCACCACTGAAACAGTCCCACAATGAGCAGTTCTTC	CASSPLKQSHNEQFF